Each of the 23 T cell receptor beta chains below was sequenced from the same sample in a study of cytomegalovirus exposure and HLA in healthy donors. Use of 60 Vbeta and 13 Jbeta primers characterized the PCR. Here immunoSEQ multiplex PCR was the method, and the copy in TCRdb shows in-frame clones only, minus some. The data contain 150,000 to 200,000 clones, 80% to 90% of them singletons. Sequenced input: PBMCs. The receptors come from a man aged 45-65 years in good health and CMV-seropositive.

The chain uses TRBV7-9 and TRBJ2-3; 7 bases fit TRBD1. The CDR3 totals 13 residues. Germline V gene data show CDR1 as SEHNR and CDR2 as FQNEAQ (reference sequence). The V and J ends lost 4 bases and 12 bases, in that order; junction bases with no gene match: 10. In nucleotides, the CDR3 is TGTGCCAGCAGCTACCCCACGGACAGGCTACAGTATTTT. This codes for CASSYPTDRLQYF.

The rearrangement joins TRBV10-1 to TRBJ2-1, with 10 nucleotides matching TRBD2. The CDR3 runs to 13 residues. CDR1 WNHNN and CDR2 SYGVQD come from the germline V gene (reference sequence). Trimming cost V 2 bases and J 8 bases; bases outside gene matches: 0. The CDR3 nucleotides read TGCGCCAGCAGTGAGCTAGCGGGAGATGAGCAGTTCTTC. It yields the protein CASSELAGDEQFF.

V gene TRBV15 combines with J gene TRBJ2-3; tentative D call: TRBD2 (7 bases). V lost 5 bases to trimming and J lost 4 bases, with 13 bases between them. This CDR3 contains 14 residues. Germline V gene sequence: CDR1 LNHNV, CDR2 YYDKDF (reference sequence). CDR3 in amino acids: CATSGGGEPDTQYF. The CDR3 coding sequence is TGTGCCACCAGCGGAGGGGGGGAGCCAGATACGCAGTATTTT.

The chain has TRBV30 and TRBJ1-1, with 8 bases lining up with TRBD1. Germline CDR1 and CDR2: GTSNPN and SVGIG (reference sequence). Losses at the gene ends were 2 bases for V and 7 bases for J; bases not matched to a gene: 3. The CDR3 length is 12 residues. The DNA of the CDR3 is TGTGCCTGGAGTTCACAGGGGGTTGAAGCTTTCTTT. Encoded protein: CAWSSQGVEAFF. Variable domain in full (rest from reference TRBV30 and TRBJ1-1): SQTIHQWPATLVQPVGSPLSLECTVEGTSNPNLYWYRQAAGRGLQLLFYSVGIGQISSEVPQNLSASRPQDRQFILSSKKLLLSDSGFYLCAWSSQGVEAFFGQGTRLTVV.

V gene TRBV2 combines with J gene TRBJ1-2, with D uncertain. The CDR3 has 14 amino acids. Germline CDR1 reads SNHLY; CDR2 reads FYNNEI. The V end lost 7 bases, the J end lost 4 bases, and 16 bases lay between the germline ends. The CDR3 DNA follows: TGTGCCAGCACCCCCCGGGAGTTTAGCTATGGCTACACCTTC. Encoded protein: CASTPREFSYGYTF.

This clone was seen only once. The chain links TRBV11-3 to TRBJ2-3; D may be TRBD1 (5 bases). Between the trimmed V and J ends, which lost 0 bases and 3 bases, there was a span of 7 bases. The germline V gene encodes CDR1 SGHNT and CDR2 YENEEA. The CDR3 sequence is 14 residues long. CDR3 coding DNA: TGTGCCAGCAGCTTAGACAGGGCGACAGATACGCAGTATTTT. Translated: CASSLDRATDTQYF.

This clone was counted between two and nine times. The chain combines TRBV19 with TRBJ1-3; 7 bases align to TRBD1. The V gene's germline CDR1 is LNHDA and CDR2 SQIVND (reference sequence). V lost 5 bases and J lost 4; bases outside the gene matches: 17. The CDR3 covers 18 residues. CDR3 in amino acids: CASSLPRTGLRAGNTIYF. CDR3 sequence (DNA): TGTGCCAGTAGTCTACCCCGGACAGGTCTTCGGGCCGGAAACACCATATATTTT.

The rearrangement joins TRBV2 to TRBJ2-1, with TRBD2 matching over 7 bases. The CDR3 is made up of 17 amino acids. Germline V gives CDR1 SNHLY, CDR2 FYNNEI. Trimming removed 2 bases from V and 0 bases from J; junction bases left unmatched: 7. CDR3 sequence reads: CASSERASGSSYNEQFF. DNA of the CDR3: TGTGCCAGCAGTGAACGGGCTAGCGGAAGCTCCTACAATGAGCAGTTCTTC.

The chain joins TRBV9 to TRBJ2-3; TRBD2 matches 9 bases. The length of the CDR3 is 14 residues. The V gene end was trimmed by 2 bases and the J gene end by 6 bases; junction bases not matched to a gene: 4. From germline, CDR1 is SGDLS and CDR2 YYNGEE. CDR3 in amino acids: CASSVSGSMDTQYF. CDR3 DNA sequence: TGTGCCAGCAGCGTTAGCGGGAGTATGGATACGCAGTATTTT. Full variable domain (missing parts from reference TRBV9 and TRBJ2-3): DSGVTQTPKHLITATGQRVTLRCSPRSGDLSVYWYQQSLDQGLQFLIQYYNGEERAKGNILERFSAQQFPDLHSELNLSSLELGDSALYFCASSVSGSMDTQYFGPGTRLTVL.

The J gene is TRBJ1-5, the V gene TRBV11-2; TRBD1 matches 7 bases. The CDR3 runs to 16 residues. The V gene end was trimmed by 6 bases and the J gene end by 7 bases; junction bases not matched to a gene: 15. Per the germline V gene, CDR1 is SGHAT and CDR2 is FQNNGV. The CDR3 sequence: CASSLGEQGLWQPQHF. The CDR3 nucleotides read TGTGCCAGCAGTCTGGGGGAACAGGGGTTGTGGCAGCCCCAGCATTTT.

The V gene is TRBV10-1, the J gene TRBJ2-5; TRBD2 aligns across 7 bases. V shed 4 bases and J 5 bases; nucleotides not matched to a gene: 13. Germline values: CDR1 WNHNN, CDR2 SYGVQD (reference sequence). The CDR3 covers 16 residues. The CDR3: CASSGQRGLGRETQYF. CDR3 in DNA: TGCGCCAGCAGTGGACAGCGGGGTCTCGGGCGGGAGACCCAGTACTTC.

The chain couples TRBV19 to TRBJ2-1, with 12 bases fitting TRBD2. V gave up 3 bases and J gave up 0 bases; unmatched junction bases: 9. CDR1 is LNHDA, CDR2 SQIVND, per germline (reference sequence). CDR3 length: 19 amino acids. The CDR3: CASSMFASGRAYSYNEQFF. CDR3 nucleotide sequence: TGTGCCAGTAGTATGTTCGCTAGCGGGAGGGCATACTCCTACAATGAGCAGTTCTTC.

The chain employs TRBV7-3 and TRBJ2-1, with 8 bases aligning to TRBD2. CDR1 is SGHTA and CDR2 is FQGTGA in the germline V gene. The ends lost 4 bases at V and 4 bases at J; junction bases unmatched: 6. The CDR3 runs 15 residues. Here the CDR3 DNA reads TGTGCCAGCAGCTACGGGGGGGCTCGTTACAATGAGCAGTTCTTC. The encoded protein is CASSYGGARYNEQFF.

The gene calls are TRBV30 and TRBJ1-4, with 9 positions matching TRBD1. The J segment lost 5 bases and the V segment lost 3 bases, leaving 1 base of the junction unmatched. Germline CDR1 reads GTSNPN; CDR2 reads SVGIG (reference sequence). This CDR3 spans 13 amino acids. CDR3 sequence reads: CAWSGTGNEKLFF. The CDR3 DNA sequence: TGTGCCTGGAGCGGGACAGGGAATGAAAAACTGTTTTTT.

The chain links TRBV6-1 to TRBJ1-5; no clear D gene. This CDR3 is built from 13 residues. V was cut by 6 bases and J by 8 bases, with 14 bases left in between. CDR1 and CDR2 (germline): MNHNS, SASEGT. CDR3 coding DNA: TGTGCCAGCAGAGACCAGGAAATAAAGCCCCAGCATTTT. Translated, it gives CASRDQEIKPQHF.

This clone has just one count. Other DNA sequences in this sample translate to the same CDR3. The V call is TRBV9, the J call TRBJ2-5, with TRBD1 as a possible D gene (7 bases). CDR1 is SGDLS, CDR2 YYNGEE, per germline. Trimming removed 0 bases at V and 2 bases at J, with 8 bases between. There are 14 residues in the CDR3. The CDR3 reads CASSVAGGQETQYF. The CDR3 bases are TGTGCCAGCAGCGTAGCAGGGGGGCAAGAGACCCAGTACTTC. Complete variable domain (other parts from reference TRBV9 and TRBJ2-5): DSGVTQTPKHLITATGQRVTLRCSPRSGDLSVYWYQQSLDQGLQFLIQYYNGEERAKGNILERFSAQQFPDLHSELNLSSLELGDSALYFCASSVAGGQETQYFGPGTRLLVL.

CDR3 coding DNA: TGCGCCAGCAGCCAAGAAGAACTAGCGGGGGAGACCCAGTACTTC. It is translated as CASSQEELAGETQYF. The J gene is TRBJ2-5, the V gene TRBV4-1; TRBD2 matches at 10 bases. CDR1 MGHRA and CDR2 YSYEKL come from the germline V gene. The junction had 3 bases not matched to a gene; V was cut back by 0 bases and J by 5 bases. CDR3 size: 15 residues.

This clone has a single count. This rearrangement joins TRBV5-6 to TRBJ1-3; unclear D gene. The V gene's germline CDR1 is SGHDT and CDR2 YYEEEE. CDR3 length equals 17 residues. V lost 0 bases, J lost 4 bases, and 17 bases lay in between. The CDR3 DNA sequence: TGTGCCAGCAGCTTGGAGACTCAATTGGGGAGCGGAAACACCATATATTTT. Its protein product is CASSLETQLGSGNTIYF.

The genes are TRBV2 and TRBJ1-2; 7 bases are a match to TRBD1. This CDR3 is 15 amino acids long. V lost 8 bases, J lost 6 bases, and 15 bases stayed unmatched. CDR1 SNHLY and CDR2 FYNNEI come from the germline V gene. This chain's CDR3 is CASSLLRDSPHGYTF. In DNA, the CDR3 is TGTGCCAGCTCACTTCTCCGGGACAGCCCCCATGGCTACACCTTC.

J is TRBJ1-2 and V is TRBV4-2; possibly TRBD1 for D (6 bases). This CDR3 is 16 amino acids long. V gave up 2 bases and J gave up 4 bases, with 17 bases separating them. Germline V gene data show CDR1 as LGHNA and CDR2 as YNFKEQ. CDR3 sequence: CASSQPGTRDSYGYTF. The CDR3 DNA sequence: TGTGCCAGCAGCCAACCTGGGACAAGGGATTCCTATGGCTACACCTTC.

The chain uses TRBV5-6 and TRBJ1-2; 11 positions match TRBD1. Looked up from germline, CDR1 is SGHDT and CDR2 is YYEEEE. The CDR3 loop spans 14 amino acids. J lost 4 bases, V lost 3 bases, and 2 bases had no gene match. The CDR3 region has the DNA TGTGCCAGCAGCTGGGACAGGGGGATCTATGGCTACACCTTC. Translated, it gives CASSWDRGIYGYTF.

This clone was found a few times. The chain is built from TRBV5-1 and TRBJ2-7; possibly TRBD2 for D (6 bases). Germline CDR1 and CDR2: SGHRS and YFSETQ. The CDR3 extends over 13 amino acids. V shed 6 bases and J shed 2 bases, with 12 bases lying between them. CDR3 residues: CASNREPAYEQYF. CDR3 nucleotides: TGCGCCAGCAACCGGGAGCCGGCCTACGAGCAGTACTTC.

About this clone: Additional DNA sequences in this sample encode the identical CDR3. The chain uses TRBV20-1 and TRBJ1-1; D gene ambiguous. The CDR3 is 11 residues long. Looked up from germline, CDR1 is DFQATT and CDR2 is SNEGSKA (reference sequence). The V end was cut by 5 bases, the J end by 8 bases, with 12 bases between. The CDR3 loop is CSAPRGGEAFF. As DNA, the CDR3 is TGCAGTGCTCCTCGCGGTGGGGAAGCTTTCTTT.